This T cell receptor (beta chain) was profiled in a study of HIV-infected patients and healthy controls. Looking at the study overall: The CD4:CD8 ratio increased slightly in early therapy, but CD8 counts showed no consistent change.

Reverse transcription used about 510 ng RNA and constant-region primers for alpha and beta. Separate chain-specific third strand synthesis with multiplexing indices produced the alpha and beta libraries. The cDNA received a 5' RACE adapter containing a random hexamer plus an SP2 sequencing primer site. In TCRdb, the 5' RACE reads were re-called with MiXCR into one record per CDR3 protein. The profile shows 6,000 to 9,500 distinct CDR3 sequences, about a tenth of them singletons. This clonotype appeared many times. Its antigen is unknown. CDR1 is GTSNPN and CDR2 is SVGIG in the germline V gene (reference sequence). The CDR3 loop spans 18 amino acids. The V gene lost 0 bases and the J gene lost 6 bases, with 23 bases spanning the gap. All unsorted peripheral T cells were captured because whole blood was used without fractionation. The study, taken as a whole, reports: HIV+ repertoires were severely depleted of MAIT alpha-chain CDR3s, unlike healthy controls. Compared with untreated HIV+ repertoires, healthy controls showed roughly threefold more distinct CDR3s and higher Shannon diversity.

Here the sequenced sample was blood, taken before antiretroviral therapy. The rearrangement links TRBV30 to TRBJ1-4; D is undetermined. The TCR was taken from an adult with HIV infection. CDR3 sequence reads: CAWSVRWVETPWDEKLFF. For the CDR3, the DNA is TGTGCCTGGAGTGTACGGTGGGTCGAGACCCCCTGGGATGAAAAACTGTTTTTT.